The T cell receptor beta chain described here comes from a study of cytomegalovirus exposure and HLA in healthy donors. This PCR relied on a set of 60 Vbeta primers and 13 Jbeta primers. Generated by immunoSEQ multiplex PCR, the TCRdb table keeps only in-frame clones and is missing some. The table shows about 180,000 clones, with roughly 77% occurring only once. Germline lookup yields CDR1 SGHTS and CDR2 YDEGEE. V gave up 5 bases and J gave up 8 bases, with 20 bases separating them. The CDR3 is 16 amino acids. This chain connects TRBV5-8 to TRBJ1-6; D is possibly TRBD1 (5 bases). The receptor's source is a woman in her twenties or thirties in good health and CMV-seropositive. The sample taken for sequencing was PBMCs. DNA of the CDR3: TGTGCCAGCAGTATTAACTGGGGGGGTGTAGATTCACCCCTCCACTTT. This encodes CASSINWGGVDSPLHF.